Sequencing of this T cell receptor beta chain was carried out in a study of blood T cell repertoires in COVID-19. Overall study: The samples span acute and convalescent COVID-19 from the United States, Italy and Spain. PBMCs, B-cell-depleted T cells, or T cells were the source of the cDNA or gDNA that made up the material.

Germline CDR1 reads SQVTM; CDR2 reads ANQGSEA. With V trimmed by 0 bases and J by 2 bases, 2 bases remained unmatched. CDR3 length: 15 residues. Study processing details: It was from reference gene primer amplification that nucleated cell counts were estimated. TCRdb's copy holds only in-frame clones and misses some; the assay was immunoSEQ multiplex PCR. The V and J calls and clone size were taken over from that table, and D and trimming were inferred from the DNA. The sample contains hundreds of thousands of clones, 86% of which appear only once. The V gene is TRBV29-1, the J gene TRBJ1-2; TRBD1 aligns across 11 bases. The receptor was derived from a woman under 40 with active or convalescent COVID-19. Sequencing used peripheral blood. This chain's CDR3 is CSVEDWDRGNYGYTF. The CDR3, as DNA: TGCAGCGTTGAAGATTGGGACAGGGGGAACTATGGCTACACCTTC.